This TCR beta chain was profiled in a study of memory CD4+ T cells and cytomegalovirus serostatus (dated by TCRdb to between 2017 and 2020). A note on the overall study: The cohort comprised around 35 healthy Belgian adults, 9 CMV seropositive and 24 CMV seronegative. CD4+ memory TCRbeta repertoires of a Belgian cohort with known cytomegalovirus serostatus were sequenced in order to replicate a published TCR-based CMV serostatus classifier. Paper-wide results and their limitations: On the Belgian cohort, the classifier based on the original framework reached a median bootstrapped AUC of approximately 0.95, with a 95% CI of 0.76-1.00. Only CD4+CD45RO+ memory cells were sequenced, in contrast to the original study, in which naive and memory CD4+ and CD8+ populations were covered. The results were read as suggesting that the CMV-associated TCR signature is, for the most part, present in the CD4+ memory repertoire. Among the roughly 160 previously reported CMV-associated TCRbeta sequences, 67 showed up in the CD4+ memory repertoires, with each one found in between one and five individuals. For predicting CMV serostatus, the median bootstrapped AUC was approximately 0.95 using the original framework and almost 0.93 using a US-trained random forest.

As concerns this clone: Its antigen is unknown. Per-base qualities were not stored, and no clone one base away is much larger.

Per the germline V gene, SQVTM is the CDR1 and ANQGSEA is the CDR2. The CDR3 runs 14 residues from the cysteine to the phenylalanine. The read is trimmed to its CDR3 DNA, 42 bases read in frame from base 1. Trimming takes 4 bases from V and 2 bases from J, and the germline ends sit 14 bases apart. Genomic DNA was extracted from sorted cells with the Quick-DNA Microprep Kit. TCRbeta DNA was amplified with the immunoSEQ hsTCRbeta kit following the manufacturer's protocol. An Illumina MiSeq instrument was used to sequence the TCRbeta libraries. Regarding the original processing steps: Removing out-of-frame sequences left some 2.4 million distinct TCRbeta sequences, an average of roughly 68,000 per individual. Each individual was scored according to the count of roughly 170 previously reported CMV-associated TCRbeta sequences and the total productive distinct TCRbeta count. A beta-binomial model was reimplemented in Python, and random forests from scikit-learn, run with default parameters, were trained on data from the US cohort. On the Belgian cohort, classifier performance was reported as the median AUC, along with percentile confidence intervals, across 10,000 bootstrap iterations. The source is immuneACCESS, and TCRdb retained only in-frame sequences with V and J called. Part of the clones is not carried over; for the studies checked, unresolved V genes explain less than half of this, and the remainder is unexplained. V and J calls and clone size come straight from that table; D and trimming were deduced from the DNA. The sample yields tens of thousands of clones; about three quarters were counted once. The ten top clones hold roughly 2.7% of the sample.

A FACSAria II was used to sort memory CD4+ T cells, defined as single viable CD3+CD4+CD8-CD45RO+ cells. CMV serostatus was determined with a Roche Elecsys assay detecting serum IgG against CMV pp150, pp28, p38 and p52. Following thawing, total CD4+ T cells were enriched through positive selection using CD4 magnetic microbeads. The samples came from a different study that was designed specifically to examine the CD4+ T cell memory repertoire. Peripheral blood mononuclear cells were isolated and cryopreserved following standard operating procedures; serum was stored at -80 °C. The staining relied on CD3-PerCP (BW264/56), CD4-APC (RPA-T4), CD45RO-PE (UCHT1) and CD8-Pacific Orange (3B5) antibodies, and Sytox blue was used to exclude non-viable cells.

This chain joins TRBV29-1 to TRBJ1-1; the D gene cannot be named for sure. The TCR was taken from an adult in good health and CMV-seropositive. The sample consisted of memory CD4+ T cells from blood. At the DNA level, the sequence is TGCAGCGTTGTGGTAAACGGATTCAACACTGAAGCTTTCTTT. Translated, it gives CSVVVNGFNTEAFF. With the portions outside the CDR3 filled from the reference TRBV29-1 and TRBJ1-1 genes, the complete variable region becomes SAVISQKPSRDICQRGTSLTIQCQVDSQVTMMFWYRQQPGQSLTLIATANQGSEATYESGFVIDKFPISRPNLTFSTLTVSNMSPEDSSIYLCSVVVNGFNTEAFFGQGTRLTVV.